A selection of T cell receptor beta chains follows, all from one sample in a study of T-cell reconstitution after alpha-beta-depleted transplantation in children. TCRdb recomputed calls from the PCR reads with MiXCR, one row per CDR3 protein. The repertoire holds some 520,000 distinct CDR3 sequences, around a third seen once, with around 2.3% in the top ten. Sequenced material: PBMCs from the stem cell graft donor, taken from the stem cell graft. These TCRs come from a human donor who donated a stem cell graft to a child with aplastic anemia. Each CDR3 is given with its conserved first and last residue. A D gene is named only where the DNA matches it firmly. A clone size is listed for some rows: how often the clone was seen (once, few, many), or a class if it is expanded.

J gene	D gene	clone size	V gene	CDR3 length	CDR3 protein	CDR3 DNA
TRBJ2-1	-	-	TRBV7-8	15	CASSRRTVGGNEQFF	TGTGCCAGCAGCCGTCGAACGGTGGGCGGCAATGAGCAGTTCTTC
TRBJ1-2	-	-	TRBV7-9	16	CASSLDWAVNNYGYTF	TGTGCCAGCAGCCTCGATTGGGCAGTTAATAACTATGGCTACACCTTC
TRBJ1-1	TRBD1	once	TRBV5-1	16	CASASGTGGIVTEAFF	TGCGCCAGCGCTTCCGGGACAGGGGGTATTGTGACTGAAGCTTTCTTT
TRBJ2-7	TRBD2	-	TRBV11-3	15	CASSRGLAGSYEQYF	TGTGCCAGCAGCCGTGGACTAGCGGGCTCCTACGAGCAGTACTTC
TRBJ1-2	TRBD1	few	TRBV7-9	14	CASSPTGGAYGYTF	TGTGCCAGCAGCCCAACAGGGGGCGCTTATGGCTACACCTTC
TRBJ2-3	TRBD2	-	TRBV10-2	15	CASSDWREVADTQYF	TGCGCCAGCAGTGATTGGCGGGAGGTGGCAGATACGCAGTATTTT
TRBJ2-1	TRBD2	-	TRBV27	16	CASSNPAGVSYNEQFF	TGTGCCAGCAGCAACCCAGCGGGAGTGTCCTACAATGAGCAGTTCTTC
TRBJ2-1	-	few	TRBV6-5	17	CASSYSFLAKAYNEQFF	TGTGCCAGCAGTTACTCTTTCCTAGCCAAAGCCTACAATGAGCAGTTCTTC
TRBJ1-1	-	-	TRBV27	13	CASSLMTDTEAFF	TGTGCCAGCAGCCTGATGACTGACACTGAAGCTTTCTTT
TRBJ2-3	-	many	TRBV12-3/TRBV12-4	11	CASSLWDTQYF	TGTGCCAGCAGTTTATGGGATACGCAGTATTTT
TRBJ2-2	-	many	TRBV29-1	11	CVLGGGGELFF	TGTGTGCTCGGAGGGGGCGGGGAGCTGTTTTTT
TRBJ1-2	-	-	TRBV30	12	CAWRTGTRGYTF	TGTGCCTGGAGGACCGGGACAAGGGGCTACACCTTC
TRBJ1-2	-	-	TRBV12-3/TRBV12-4	11	CASRSAGGYTF	TGTGCCAGCCGGTCGGCGGGTGGCTACACCTTC
TRBJ2-6	-	few	TRBV7-9	16	CASSLVGTSGANVLTF	TGTGCCAGCAGCTTGGTGGGAACCTCTGGGGCCAACGTCCTGACTTTC
TRBJ2-1	-	-	TRBV11-2	13	CASSFTENNEQFF	TGTGCCAGCAGCTTTACGGAGAACAATGAGCAGTTCTTC
TRBJ1-2	-	-	TRBV7-2	14	CASSLEGRNYGYTF	TGTGCCAGCAGCTTAGAGGGCAGAAACTATGGCTACACCTTC
TRBJ1-1	-	few	TRBV6-5	11	CASSEQGRAFF	TGTGCCAGCAGTGAACAGGGCAGAGCTTTCTTT
TRBJ2-1	-	-	TRBV20-1	14	CSARDLLRGHEQFF	TGCAGTGCTAGAGACCTGCTACGGGGGCATGAGCAGTTCTTC
TRBJ2-2	-	few	TRBV12-3/TRBV12-4	11	CAGKNTGELFF	TGTGCCGGGAAGAACACCGGGGAGCTGTTTTTT
TRBJ2-5	-	few	TRBV29-1	19	CSAVFFPRSLRSHQETQYF	TGCAGCGCCGTGTTCTTTCCCCGGTCCCTGCGGTCCCATCAAGAGACCCAGTACTTC
TRBJ2-1	TRBD2	few	TRBV4-3	16	CASSQIGTSGKHEQFF	TGCGCCAGCAGCCAAATAGGGACTAGCGGTAAACATGAGCAGTTCTTC
TRBJ2-1	-	-	TRBV7-3	12	CASSSTLSEQFF	TGTGCCAGCAGCTCTACGTTAAGTGAGCAGTTCTTC
TRBJ1-1	TRBD1	-	TRBV18	13	CASSPGQGAQAFF	TGTGCCAGCTCCCCCGGACAGGGGGCTCAAGCTTTCTTT
TRBJ2-7	-	-	TRBV28	14	CASSLKRNSYEQYF	TGTGCCAGCAGTTTAAAGCGGAACTCCTACGAGCAGTACTTC
TRBJ2-5	TRBD1	few	TRBV28	16	CASTRLGPGGKETQYF	TGTGCCAGCACCCGACTCGGTCCAGGGGGCAAAGAGACCCAGTACTTC
TRBJ1-1	TRBD1	-	TRBV29-1	13	CSVVGTGSTEAFF	TGCAGCGTTGTTGGGACAGGTTCCACTGAAGCTTTCTTT
TRBJ2-7	-	few	TRBV7-2	15	CASSSRRGRSYEQYF	TGTGCCAGCAGCTCCCGCCGGGGTCGCTCCTACGAGCAGTACTTC
TRBJ2-1	-	-	TRBV12-3/TRBV12-4	15	CASSFSGGKVNEQFF	TGTGCCAGCAGTTTTTCTGGCGGGAAGGTTAATGAGCAGTTCTTC
TRBJ2-5	TRBD2	-	TRBV14	14	CASSQTSGRKTQYF	TGTGCCAGCAGCCAGACTAGCGGGAGGAAGACCCAGTACTTC
TRBJ2-2	-	-	TRBV5-1	18	CASSLARGADVTGEELFF	TGCGCCAGCAGCTTGGCCAGGGGCGCGGACGTCACCGGAGAGGAGCTGTTTTTT
TRBJ1-5	-	-	TRBV9	18	CASRGSIPVPGHGQPQHF	TGTGCCAGCAGAGGATCAATTCCGGTCCCGGGACATGGGCAGCCCCAGCATTTT
TRBJ2-5	TRBD2	few	TRBV27	15	CASSLLAGAQETQYF	TGTGCCAGCAGTTTACTAGCGGGAGCACAAGAGACCCAGTACTTC
TRBJ1-2	-	few	TRBV12-3/TRBV12-4	13	CASSGTANYGYTF	TGTGCCAGCAGTGGGACGGCAAACTATGGCTACACCTTC
TRBJ2-3	-	-	TRBV12-3/TRBV12-4	11	CASSLRGTQYF	TGTGCCAGCAGTCTCAGGGGTACGCAGTATTTT
TRBJ2-3	TRBD2	few	TRBV9	14	CASSVSGRTDTQYF	TGTGCCAGCAGCGTTAGCGGGAGGACAGATACGCAGTATTTT
TRBJ1-1	-	-	TRBV6-5	14	CASSYSESNTEAFF	TGTGCCAGCAGTTACTCTGAATCTAACACTGAAGCTTTCTTT
TRBJ2-7	-	-	TRBV14	14	CASSQGPGDYEQYF	TGTGCCAGCAGCCAAGGGCCGGGGGACTACGAGCAGTACTTC
TRBJ1-6	-	-	TRBV7-9	15	CASSLAVGESSPLHF	TGTGCCAGCAGCTTAGCCGTGGGAGAGAGCTCACCCCTCCACTTT
TRBJ2-1	TRBD2	-	TRBV4-1	15	CASSQEGTIPGEQFF	TGCGCCAGCAGCCAAGAGGGGACTATCCCCGGTGAGCAGTTCTTC
TRBJ1-1	TRBD1	-	TRBV6-1	13	CASQGEVNTEAFF	TGTGCCAGCCAGGGGGAGGTGAACACTGAAGCTTTCTTT
TRBJ2-3	TRBD2	once	TRBV6-2/TRBV6-3	16	CASRTQLAAYTDTQYF	TGTGCCAGCCGAACCCAACTAGCGGCTTACACAGATACGCAGTATTTT
TRBJ2-7	-	-	TRBV4-3	14	CASSQELRASEQYF	TGCGCCAGCAGCCAAGAGCTCAGGGCCAGCGAGCAGTACTTC
TRBJ2-1	-	-	TRBV12-3/TRBV12-4	14	CASRAPGGYNEQFF	TGTGCCAGCAGAGCCCCAGGGGGGTACAATGAGCAGTTCTTC
TRBJ1-5	-	few	TRBV12-3/TRBV12-4	16	CASSLVSGGGNQPQHF	TGTGCCAGCAGTTTAGTGTCCGGGGGCGGCAATCAGCCCCAGCATTTT
TRBJ1-5	-	-	TRBV19	14	CASSIEKDNQPQHF	TGTGCCAGTAGTATAGAGAAAGATAATCAGCCCCAGCATTTT